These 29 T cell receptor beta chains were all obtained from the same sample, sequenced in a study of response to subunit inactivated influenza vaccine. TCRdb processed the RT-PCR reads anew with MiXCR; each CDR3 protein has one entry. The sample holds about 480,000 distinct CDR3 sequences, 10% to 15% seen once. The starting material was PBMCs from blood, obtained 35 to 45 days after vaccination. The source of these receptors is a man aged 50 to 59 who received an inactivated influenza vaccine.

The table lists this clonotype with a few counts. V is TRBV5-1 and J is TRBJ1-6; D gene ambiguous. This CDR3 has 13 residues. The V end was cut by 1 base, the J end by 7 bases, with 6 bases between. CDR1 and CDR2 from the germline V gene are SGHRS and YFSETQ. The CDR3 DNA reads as TGCGCCAGCAGCTTGAGGATCAATTCACCCCTCCACTTT. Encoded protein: CASSLRINSPLHF.

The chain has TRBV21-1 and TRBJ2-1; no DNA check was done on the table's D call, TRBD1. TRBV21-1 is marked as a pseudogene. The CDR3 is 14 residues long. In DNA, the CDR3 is TGTGCCAGCAGCAAAGTGTGCCGGAACAATGAGCAGTTCTTC. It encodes CASSKVCRNNEQFF.

The CDR3 DNA reads as TGTGCCAGCAGTTACGTTGGAGATACGCAGTATTTT. This sequence encodes CASSYVGDTQYF. This chain joins TRBV6-2 or TRBV6-3 and TRBJ2-3; unclear D gene. Trimming removed 2 bases from V and 5 bases from J, with 5 bases in between. The CDR3 has 12 residues. Germline values: CDR1 MNHEY, CDR2 SVGEGT.

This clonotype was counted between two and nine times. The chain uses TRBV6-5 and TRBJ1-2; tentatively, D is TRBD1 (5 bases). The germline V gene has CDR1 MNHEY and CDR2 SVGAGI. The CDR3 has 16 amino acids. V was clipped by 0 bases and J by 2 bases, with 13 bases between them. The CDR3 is CASSYSPGPINYGYTF. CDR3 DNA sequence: TGTGCCAGCAGTTACTCTCCGGGACCGATCAACTATGGCTACACCTTC.

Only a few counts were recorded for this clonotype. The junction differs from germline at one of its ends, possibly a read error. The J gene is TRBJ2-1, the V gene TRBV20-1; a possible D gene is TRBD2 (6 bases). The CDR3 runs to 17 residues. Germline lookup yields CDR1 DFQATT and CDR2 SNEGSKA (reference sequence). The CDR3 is CCARDLLAGRPYNEQFF. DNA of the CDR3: TGCTGTGCTAGAGATCTTTTAGCAGGGAGGCCTTACAATGAGCAGTTCTTC.

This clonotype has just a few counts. The chain's CDR3 is CASSKASGYNEQFF. CDR3 DNA: TGCGCCAGCTCTAAGGCTAGCGGGTACAATGAGCAGTTCTTC. The chain uses TRBV5-1 and TRBJ2-1; 8 bases line up with TRBD2. V lost 7 bases to trimming and J lost 4 bases; unmatched junction nucleotides: 7. The length of the CDR3 is 14 residues. Germline-derived CDR1 and CDR2 are SGHRS and YFSETQ.

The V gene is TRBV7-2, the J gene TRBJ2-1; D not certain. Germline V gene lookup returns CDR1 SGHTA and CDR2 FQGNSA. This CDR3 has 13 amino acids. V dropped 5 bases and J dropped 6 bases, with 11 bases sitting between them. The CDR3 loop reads CASSPRPPNEQFF. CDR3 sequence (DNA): TGTGCCAGCAGCCCGAGGCCCCCCAATGAGCAGTTCTTC.

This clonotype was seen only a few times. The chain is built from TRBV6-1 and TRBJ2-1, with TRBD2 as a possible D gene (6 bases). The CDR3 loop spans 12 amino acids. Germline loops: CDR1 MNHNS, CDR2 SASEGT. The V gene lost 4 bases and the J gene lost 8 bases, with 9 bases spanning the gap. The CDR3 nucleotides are TGTGCCAGCAGTGGGAGGGTCGATGAGCAGTTCTTC. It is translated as CASSGRVDEQFF.

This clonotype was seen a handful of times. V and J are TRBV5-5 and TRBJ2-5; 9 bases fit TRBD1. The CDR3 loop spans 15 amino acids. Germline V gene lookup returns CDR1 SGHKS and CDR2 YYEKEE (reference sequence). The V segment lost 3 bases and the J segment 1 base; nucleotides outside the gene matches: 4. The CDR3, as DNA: TGTGCCAGCAGCTCCCCGGGACAGGGCCAAGAGACCCAGTACTTC. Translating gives CASSSPGQGQETQYF. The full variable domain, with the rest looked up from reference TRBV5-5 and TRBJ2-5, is DAGVTQSPTHLIKTRGQQVTLRCSPISGHKSVSWYQQVLGQGPQFIFQYYEKEERGRGNFPDRFSARQFPNYSSELNVNALLLGDSALYLCASSSPGQGQETQYFGPGTRLLVL.

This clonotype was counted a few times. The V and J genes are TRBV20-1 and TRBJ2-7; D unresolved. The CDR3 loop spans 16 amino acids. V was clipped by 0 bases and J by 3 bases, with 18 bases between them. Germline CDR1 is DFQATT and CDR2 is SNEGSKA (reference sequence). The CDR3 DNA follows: TGCAGTGCTAGAGACCCCCTTGACGGACCAGGCTACGAGCAGTACTTC. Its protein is CSARDPLDGPGYEQYF.

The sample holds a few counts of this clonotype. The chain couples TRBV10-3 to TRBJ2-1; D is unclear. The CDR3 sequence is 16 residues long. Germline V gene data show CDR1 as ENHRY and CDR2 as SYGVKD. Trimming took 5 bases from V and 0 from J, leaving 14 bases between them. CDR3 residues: CAISNPGLGSYNEQFF. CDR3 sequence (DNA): TGTGCCATCAGTAACCCCGGGCTGGGCTCCTACAATGAGCAGTTCTTC.

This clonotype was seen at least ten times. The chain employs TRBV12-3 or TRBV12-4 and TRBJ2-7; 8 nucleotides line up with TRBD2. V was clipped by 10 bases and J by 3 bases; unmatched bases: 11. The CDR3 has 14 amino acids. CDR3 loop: CAINPGGGGYEQYF. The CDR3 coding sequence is TGTGCCATCAACCCGGGAGGGGGAGGCTACGAGCAGTACTTC.

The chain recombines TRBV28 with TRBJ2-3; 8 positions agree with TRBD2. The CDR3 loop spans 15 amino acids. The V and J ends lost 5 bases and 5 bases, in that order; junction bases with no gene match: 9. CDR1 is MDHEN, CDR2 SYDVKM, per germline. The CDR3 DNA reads TGTGCCAGCAGTCCAGCGGGAGTCGGGGGAGATACGCAGTATTTT. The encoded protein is CASSPAGVGGDTQYF.

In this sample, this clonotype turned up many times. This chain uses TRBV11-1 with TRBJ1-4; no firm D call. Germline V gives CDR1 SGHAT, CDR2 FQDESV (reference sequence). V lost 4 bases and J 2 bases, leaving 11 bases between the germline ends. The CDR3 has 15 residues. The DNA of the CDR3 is TGTGCCAGCAGCTCGGAGGGTACGACTAATGAAAAACTGTTTTTT. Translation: CASSSEGTTNEKLFF.

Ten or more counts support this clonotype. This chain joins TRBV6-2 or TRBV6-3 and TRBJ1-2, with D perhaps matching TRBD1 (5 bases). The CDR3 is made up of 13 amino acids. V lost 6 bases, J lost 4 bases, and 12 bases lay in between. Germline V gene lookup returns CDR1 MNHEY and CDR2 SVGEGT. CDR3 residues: CASSGGGIYGYTF. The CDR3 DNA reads TGTGCCAGCAGCGGGGGAGGAATCTATGGCTACACCTTC.

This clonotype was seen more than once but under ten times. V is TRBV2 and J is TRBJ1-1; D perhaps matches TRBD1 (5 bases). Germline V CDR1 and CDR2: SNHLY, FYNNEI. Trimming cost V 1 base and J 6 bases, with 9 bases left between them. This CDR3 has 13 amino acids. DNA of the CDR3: TGTGCCAGCAGTGAAGGGCCGGGGGCTGAAGCTTTCTTT. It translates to CASSEGPGAEAFF.

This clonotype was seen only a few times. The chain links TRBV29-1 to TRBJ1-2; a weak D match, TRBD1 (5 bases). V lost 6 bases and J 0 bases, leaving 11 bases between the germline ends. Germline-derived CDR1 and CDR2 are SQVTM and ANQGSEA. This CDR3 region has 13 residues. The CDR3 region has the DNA TGCAGCGTGGGACGGAAAGCTAACTATGGCTACACCTTC. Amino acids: CSVGRKANYGYTF.

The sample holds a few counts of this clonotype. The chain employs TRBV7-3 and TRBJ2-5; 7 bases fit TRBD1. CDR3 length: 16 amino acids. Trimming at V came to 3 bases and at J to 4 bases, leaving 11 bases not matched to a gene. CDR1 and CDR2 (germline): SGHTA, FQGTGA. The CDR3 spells CASSFGNRGAGETQYF. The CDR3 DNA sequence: TGTGCCAGCAGCTTTGGCAACAGGGGTGCGGGAGAGACCCAGTACTTC.

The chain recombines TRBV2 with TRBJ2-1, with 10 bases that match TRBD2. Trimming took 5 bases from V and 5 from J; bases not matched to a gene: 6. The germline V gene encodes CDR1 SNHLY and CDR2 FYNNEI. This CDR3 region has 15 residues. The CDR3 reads CASSILSGGHNEQFF. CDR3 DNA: TGTGCCAGCAGTATCCTTAGCGGGGGGCACAATGAGCAGTTCTTC.

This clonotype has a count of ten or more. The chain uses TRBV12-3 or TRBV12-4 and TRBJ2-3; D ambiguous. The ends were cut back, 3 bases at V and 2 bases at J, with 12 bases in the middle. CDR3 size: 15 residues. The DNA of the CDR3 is TGTGCCAGCAGTTTCGTGGGCGTGGACACAGATACGCAGTATTTT. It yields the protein CASSFVGVDTDTQYF.

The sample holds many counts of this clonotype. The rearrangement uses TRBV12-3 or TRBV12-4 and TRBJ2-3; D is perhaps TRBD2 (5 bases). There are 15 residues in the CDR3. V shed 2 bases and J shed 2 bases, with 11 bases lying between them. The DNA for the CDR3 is TGTGCCAGCAGTTTAAGGCGGGCGTTCACAGATACGCAGTATTTT. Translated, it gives CASSLRRAFTDTQYF.

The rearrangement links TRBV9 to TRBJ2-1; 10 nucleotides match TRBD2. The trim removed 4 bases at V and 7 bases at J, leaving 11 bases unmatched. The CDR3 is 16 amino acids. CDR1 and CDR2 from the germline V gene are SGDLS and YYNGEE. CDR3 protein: CASSPLGTSVRNEQFF. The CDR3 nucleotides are TGTGCCAGCAGCCCCCTTGGGACTAGCGTACGTAATGAGCAGTTCTTC.

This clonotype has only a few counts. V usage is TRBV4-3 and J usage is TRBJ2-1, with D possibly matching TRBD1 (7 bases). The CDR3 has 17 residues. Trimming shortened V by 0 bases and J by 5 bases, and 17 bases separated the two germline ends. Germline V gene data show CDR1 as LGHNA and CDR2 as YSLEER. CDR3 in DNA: TGCGCCAGCAGCCAAGAGGTTGGCCAGGGGGGAAACAATGAGCAGTTCTTC. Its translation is CASSQEVGQGGNNEQFF.

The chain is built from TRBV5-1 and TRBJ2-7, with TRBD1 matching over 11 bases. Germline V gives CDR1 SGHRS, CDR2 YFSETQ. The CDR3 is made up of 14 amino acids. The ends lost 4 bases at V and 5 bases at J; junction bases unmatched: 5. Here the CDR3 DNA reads TGCGCCAGCAGCCAGGGACAGGGGGACAACGAGCAGTACTTC. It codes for CASSQGQGDNEQYF.

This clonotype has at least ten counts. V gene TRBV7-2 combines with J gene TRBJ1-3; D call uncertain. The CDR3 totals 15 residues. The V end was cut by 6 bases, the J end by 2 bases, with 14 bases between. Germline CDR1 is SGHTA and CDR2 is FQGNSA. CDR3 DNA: TGTGCCAGCAGTATAAACTTCGGGACTGGAAACACCATATATTTT. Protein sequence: CASSINFGTGNTIYF.

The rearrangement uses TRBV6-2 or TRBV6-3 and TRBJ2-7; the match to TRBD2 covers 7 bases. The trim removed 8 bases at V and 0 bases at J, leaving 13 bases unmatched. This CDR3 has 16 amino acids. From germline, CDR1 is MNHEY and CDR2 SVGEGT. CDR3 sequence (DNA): TGTGCCAGCGGGCGAACCGGGACTAAAATCTCCTACGAGCAGTACTTC. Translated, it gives CASGRTGTKISYEQYF.

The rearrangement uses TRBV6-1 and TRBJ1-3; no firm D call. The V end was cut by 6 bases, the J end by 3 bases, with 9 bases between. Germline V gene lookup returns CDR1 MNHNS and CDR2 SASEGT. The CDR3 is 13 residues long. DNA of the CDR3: TGTGCCAGCAGAGGCCTTGGTGGAAACACCATATATTTT. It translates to CASRGLGGNTIYF.

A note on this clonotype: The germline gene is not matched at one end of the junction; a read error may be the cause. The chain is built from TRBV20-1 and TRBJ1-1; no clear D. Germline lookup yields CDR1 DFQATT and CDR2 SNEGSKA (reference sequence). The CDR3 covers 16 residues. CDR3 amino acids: CNARGPGGNSPSEAFF. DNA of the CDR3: TGCAATGCTAGAGGCCCGGGTGGGAACAGCCCGAGCGAAGCTTTCTTT.

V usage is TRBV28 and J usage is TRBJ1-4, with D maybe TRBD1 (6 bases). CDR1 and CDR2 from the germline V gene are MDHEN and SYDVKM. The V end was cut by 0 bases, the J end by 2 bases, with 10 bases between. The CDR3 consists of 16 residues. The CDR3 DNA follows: TGTGCCAGCAGTTTATGGGGGGGGCAGACTAATGAAAAACTGTTTTTT. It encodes CASSLWGGQTNEKLFF.